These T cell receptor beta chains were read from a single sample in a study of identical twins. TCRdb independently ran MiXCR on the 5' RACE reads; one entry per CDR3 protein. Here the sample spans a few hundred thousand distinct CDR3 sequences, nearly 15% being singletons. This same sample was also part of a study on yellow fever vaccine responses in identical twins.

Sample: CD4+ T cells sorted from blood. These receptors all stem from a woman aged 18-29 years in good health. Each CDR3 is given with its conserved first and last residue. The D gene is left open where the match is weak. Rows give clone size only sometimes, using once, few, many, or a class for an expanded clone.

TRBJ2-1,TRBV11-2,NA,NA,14,TGTGCCAGCAGCTTAGATAATCCCGGGACTGAGCAGTTCTTC,CASSLDNPGTEQFF
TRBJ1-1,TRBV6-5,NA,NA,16,TGTGCCAGCAGTTACTCGGCAGGGACCTTGAACACTGAAGCTTTCTTT,CASSYSAGTLNTEAFF
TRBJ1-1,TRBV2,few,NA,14,TGTGCCAGCAGTGCCTCGGTTCGTGGCACTGAAGCTTTCTTT,CASSASVRGTEAFF
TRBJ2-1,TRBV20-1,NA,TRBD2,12,TGCAGTGCTAGAGATCTAGCGGCTGAGCAGTTCTTC,CSARDLAAEQFF
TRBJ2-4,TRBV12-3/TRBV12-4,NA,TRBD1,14,TGTGCCAGCAGTTTCGACAGGGGGCGCGACATTCAGTACTTC,CASSFDRGRDIQYF
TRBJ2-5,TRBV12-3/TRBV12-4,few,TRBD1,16,TGTGCCAGCAGTGACCGGGACAGGGGAAAACAAGAGACCCAGTACTTC,CASSDRDRGKQETQYF
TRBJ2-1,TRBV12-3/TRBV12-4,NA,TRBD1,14,TGTGCCAGCAGACCGGGACAGGGGGCTGGTGAGCAGTTCTTC,CASRPGQGAGEQFF
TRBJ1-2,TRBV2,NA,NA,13,TGTGCCAGCAGTGGGGAGGGGAGCTATGGCTACACCTTC,CASSGEGSYGYTF
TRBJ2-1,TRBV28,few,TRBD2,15,TGTGCCAGCAAGCCCGGGGGACTAGCTTCTCCTGAGCAGTTCTTC,CASKPGGLASPEQFF
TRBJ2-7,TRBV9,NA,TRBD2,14,TGTGCCAGCAGCGCGAGCGGGGGCCCCTACGAGCAGTACTTC,CASSASGGPYEQYF
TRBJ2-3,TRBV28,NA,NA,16,TGTGCCAGCAGTTTAGCGGGACCAAGGATCACAGATACGCAGTATTTT,CASSLAGPRITDTQYF
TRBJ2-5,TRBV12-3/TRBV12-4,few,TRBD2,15,TGTGCCAGCAGTGGCTCGGGACTAGCGGGAGAGACCCAGTACTTC,CASSGSGLAGETQYF
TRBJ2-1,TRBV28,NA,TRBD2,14,TGTGCCAGCGCAAGCGGGGACCCCTACAATGAGCAGTTCTTC,CASASGDPYNEQFF
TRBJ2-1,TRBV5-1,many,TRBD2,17,TGCGCCAGCAGCGTAGGACACAGCGGGAGTCGCTACAATGAGCAGTTCTTC,CASSVGHSGSRYNEQFF
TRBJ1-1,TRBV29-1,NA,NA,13,TGCAGCGCCCTCGCCGGGAAGAACACTGAAGCTTTCTTT,CSALAGKNTEAFF
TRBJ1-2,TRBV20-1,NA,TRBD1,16,TGCAGTGCTAGAGATAAGGGGGCGGTCGGTGAGGGTGGCTACACCTTC,CSARDKGAVGEGGYTF
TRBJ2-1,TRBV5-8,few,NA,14,TGTGCCAGCAGAAACGGGGGAGTCGGCAATGAGCAGTTCTTC,CASRNGGVGNEQFF
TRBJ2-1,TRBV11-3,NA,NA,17,TGTGCCAGCAGCTTAGATCGGGCTAGCAGATATTACAATGAGCAGTTCTTC,CASSLDRASRYYNEQFF
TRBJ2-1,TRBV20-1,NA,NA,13,TGCAGTGCTTATAGCGGAAAAGACAATGAGCAGTTCTTC,CSAYSGKDNEQFF
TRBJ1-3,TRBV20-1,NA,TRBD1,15,TGCAGTGCTATCCGGACAGGGAGCTCTGGAAACACCATATATTTT,CSAIRTGSSGNTIYF
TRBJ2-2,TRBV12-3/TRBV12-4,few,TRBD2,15,TGTGCCAGCAGTTATTCTAGCGGCCCCGCCGGGGAGCTGTTTTTT,CASSYSSGPAGELFF
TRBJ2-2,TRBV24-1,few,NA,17,TGTGCCACCAGTGATTTGGGCGGCAGGAACCAGCCCGGGGAGCTGTTTTTT,CATSDLGGRNQPGELFF
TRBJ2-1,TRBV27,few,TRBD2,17,TGTGCCAGCAGTCACCGGGTCAGCGGACTAGCGGGAGGTGGGCAGTTCTTC,CASSHRVSGLAGGGQFF
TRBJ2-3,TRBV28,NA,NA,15,TGTGCCAGCAGGCAGCAGGGTGTCACAACAGATACGCAGTATTTT,CASRQQGVTTDTQYF
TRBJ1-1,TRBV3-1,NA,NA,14,TGTGCCAGCAGCGGGACTCCAGGGCTCACTGAAGCTTTCTTT,CASSGTPGLTEAFF
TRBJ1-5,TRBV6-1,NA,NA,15,TGTGCCAGCCATAATCAGAGACCTAGCAATCAGCCCCAGCATTTT,CASHNQRPSNQPQHF
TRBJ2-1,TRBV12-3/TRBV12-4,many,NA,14,TGTGCCAGTTCCCCGCGCGGGTACGGCAATGAGCAGTTCTTC,CASSPRGYGNEQFF
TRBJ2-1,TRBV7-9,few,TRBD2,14,TGTGCCAGCAAACTAGCGGGAGCAGACAATGAGCAGTTCTTC,CASKLAGADNEQFF
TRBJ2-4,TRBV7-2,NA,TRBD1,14,TGTGCCAGCAGCCAATTAACAGGGGGAAACATTCAGTACTTC,CASSQLTGGNIQYF
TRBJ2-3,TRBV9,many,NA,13,TGTGCCAGCAGCCAGGGGAGGACAGATACGCAGTATTTT,CASSQGRTDTQYF
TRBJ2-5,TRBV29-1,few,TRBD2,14,TGCAGCGGAAGGGACGGGGGGAGTCAAGAGACCCAGTACTTC,CSGRDGGSQETQYF
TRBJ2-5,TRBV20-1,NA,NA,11,TGCAGTGCCATGAGGGGAGAGACCCAGTACTTC,CSAMRGETQYF
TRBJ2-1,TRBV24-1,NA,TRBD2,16,TGTGCCACCAGTCAGTCGGGACTAGCGGCCGACAATGAGCAGTTCTTC,CATSQSGLAADNEQFF
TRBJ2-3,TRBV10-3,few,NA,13,TGTGCCATCAAGGAGAGTCCCACAGATACGCAGTATTTT,CAIKESPTDTQYF